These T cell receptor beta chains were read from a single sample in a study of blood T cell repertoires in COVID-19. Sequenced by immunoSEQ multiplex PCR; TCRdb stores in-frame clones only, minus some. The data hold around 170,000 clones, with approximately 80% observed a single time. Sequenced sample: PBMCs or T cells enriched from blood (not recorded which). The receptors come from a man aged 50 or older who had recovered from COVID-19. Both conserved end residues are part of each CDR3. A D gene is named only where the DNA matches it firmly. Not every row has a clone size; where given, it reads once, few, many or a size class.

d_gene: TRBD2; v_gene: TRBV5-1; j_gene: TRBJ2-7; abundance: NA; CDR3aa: CASSLGTGPSREEQYF; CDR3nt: TGCGCCAGCAGCCTAGGAACCGGGCCTTCGCGGGAGGAGCAGTACTTC
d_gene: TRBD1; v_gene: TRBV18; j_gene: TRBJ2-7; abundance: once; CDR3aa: CASSYSGTGGYEQYF; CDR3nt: TGTGCCAGCTCGTACTCCGGGACAGGGGGCTATGAGCAGTACTTC
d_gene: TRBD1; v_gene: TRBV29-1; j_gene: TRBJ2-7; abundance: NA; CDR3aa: CSVHRGLKGPPSCSYEQYF; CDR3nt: TGCAGCGTTCACAGGGGGCTAAAGGGCCCCCCCTCCTGCTCCTACGAGCAGTACTTC
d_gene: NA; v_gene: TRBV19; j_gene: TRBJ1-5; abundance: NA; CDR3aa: CASSAQPGHNQPQHF; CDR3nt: TGTGCCAGTAGTGCTCAACCGGGACATAATCAGCCCCAGCATTTT
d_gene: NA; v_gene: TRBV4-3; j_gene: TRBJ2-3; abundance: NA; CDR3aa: CASSPGGWTQYF; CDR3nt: TGCGCCAGCAGCCCCGGCGGGTGGACGCAGTATTTT
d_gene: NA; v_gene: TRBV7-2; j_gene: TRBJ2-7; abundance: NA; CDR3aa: CASSLGAKAGEQYF; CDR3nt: TGTGCCAGCAGCTTAGGGGCTAAAGCGGGCGAGCAGTACTTC
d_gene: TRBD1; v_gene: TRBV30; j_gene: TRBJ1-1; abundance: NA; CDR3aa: CAWSPLGQGNTEAFF; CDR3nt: TGTGCCTGGAGCCCCTTAGGACAGGGGAACACTGAAGCTTTCTTT
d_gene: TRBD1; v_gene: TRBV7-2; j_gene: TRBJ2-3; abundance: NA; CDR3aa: CASSPGQATDTQYF; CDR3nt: TGTGCCAGCAGCCCGGGACAGGCCACAGATACGCAGTATTTT
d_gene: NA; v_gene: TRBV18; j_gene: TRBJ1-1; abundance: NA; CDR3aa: CASSAGMNTEAFF; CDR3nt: TGTGCCAGCTCAGCGGGAATGAACACTGAAGCTTTCTTT
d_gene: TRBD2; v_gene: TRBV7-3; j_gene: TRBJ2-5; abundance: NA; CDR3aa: CASSVGLAGGTRETQYF; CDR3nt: TGTGCCAGCAGCGTAGGACTAGCGGGGGGGACCAGAGAGACCCAGTACTTC
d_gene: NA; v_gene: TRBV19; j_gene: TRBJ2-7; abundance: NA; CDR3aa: CASSKGDGPYEQYF; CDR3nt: TGTGCCAGTAGTAAGGGAGACGGACCCTACGAGCAGTACTTC
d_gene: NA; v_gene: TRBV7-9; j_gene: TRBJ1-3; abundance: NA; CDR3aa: CASRAGDGNTIYF; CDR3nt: TGTGCCAGCCGAGCCGGAGACGGAAACACCATATATTTT
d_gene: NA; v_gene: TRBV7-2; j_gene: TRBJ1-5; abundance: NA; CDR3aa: CASSLDRVGNQPQHF; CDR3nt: TGTGCCAGCAGCTTAGATCGGGTAGGCAATCAGCCCCAGCATTTT
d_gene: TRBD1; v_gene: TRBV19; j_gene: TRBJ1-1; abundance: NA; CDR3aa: CASSRQGAGRTEAFF; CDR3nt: TGTGCCAGTAGTAGACAGGGGGCGGGGAGGACTGAAGCTTTCTTT
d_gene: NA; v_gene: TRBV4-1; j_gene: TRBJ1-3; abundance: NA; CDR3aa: CASSQDSTTGNTIYF; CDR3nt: TGCGCCAGCAGCCAAGACAGTACAACTGGAAACACCATATATTTT
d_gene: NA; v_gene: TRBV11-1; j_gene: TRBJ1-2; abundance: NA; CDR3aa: CASSQDGGGGYTF; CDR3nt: TGTGCCAGCAGCCAGGACGGGGGTGGAGGCTACACCTTC
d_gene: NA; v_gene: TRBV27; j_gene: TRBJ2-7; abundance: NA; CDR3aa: CASSFSGNYEQYF; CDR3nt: TGTGCCAGCAGTTTTTCGGGTAACTACGAGCAGTACTTC
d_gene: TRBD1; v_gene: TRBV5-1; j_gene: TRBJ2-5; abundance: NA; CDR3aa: CASSLGDRETQYF; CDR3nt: TGCGCCAGCAGCTTGGGGGACAGAGAGACCCAGTACTTC
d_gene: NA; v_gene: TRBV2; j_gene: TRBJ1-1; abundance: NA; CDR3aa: CASSRREAFF; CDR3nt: TGTGCCAGCAGTAGGAGAGAAGCTTTCTTT
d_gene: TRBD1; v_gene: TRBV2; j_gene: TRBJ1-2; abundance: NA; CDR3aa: CASSERMGQGLGGYTF; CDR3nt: TGTGCCAGCAGTGAAAGAATGGGACAGGGCCTTGGAGGCTACACCTTC